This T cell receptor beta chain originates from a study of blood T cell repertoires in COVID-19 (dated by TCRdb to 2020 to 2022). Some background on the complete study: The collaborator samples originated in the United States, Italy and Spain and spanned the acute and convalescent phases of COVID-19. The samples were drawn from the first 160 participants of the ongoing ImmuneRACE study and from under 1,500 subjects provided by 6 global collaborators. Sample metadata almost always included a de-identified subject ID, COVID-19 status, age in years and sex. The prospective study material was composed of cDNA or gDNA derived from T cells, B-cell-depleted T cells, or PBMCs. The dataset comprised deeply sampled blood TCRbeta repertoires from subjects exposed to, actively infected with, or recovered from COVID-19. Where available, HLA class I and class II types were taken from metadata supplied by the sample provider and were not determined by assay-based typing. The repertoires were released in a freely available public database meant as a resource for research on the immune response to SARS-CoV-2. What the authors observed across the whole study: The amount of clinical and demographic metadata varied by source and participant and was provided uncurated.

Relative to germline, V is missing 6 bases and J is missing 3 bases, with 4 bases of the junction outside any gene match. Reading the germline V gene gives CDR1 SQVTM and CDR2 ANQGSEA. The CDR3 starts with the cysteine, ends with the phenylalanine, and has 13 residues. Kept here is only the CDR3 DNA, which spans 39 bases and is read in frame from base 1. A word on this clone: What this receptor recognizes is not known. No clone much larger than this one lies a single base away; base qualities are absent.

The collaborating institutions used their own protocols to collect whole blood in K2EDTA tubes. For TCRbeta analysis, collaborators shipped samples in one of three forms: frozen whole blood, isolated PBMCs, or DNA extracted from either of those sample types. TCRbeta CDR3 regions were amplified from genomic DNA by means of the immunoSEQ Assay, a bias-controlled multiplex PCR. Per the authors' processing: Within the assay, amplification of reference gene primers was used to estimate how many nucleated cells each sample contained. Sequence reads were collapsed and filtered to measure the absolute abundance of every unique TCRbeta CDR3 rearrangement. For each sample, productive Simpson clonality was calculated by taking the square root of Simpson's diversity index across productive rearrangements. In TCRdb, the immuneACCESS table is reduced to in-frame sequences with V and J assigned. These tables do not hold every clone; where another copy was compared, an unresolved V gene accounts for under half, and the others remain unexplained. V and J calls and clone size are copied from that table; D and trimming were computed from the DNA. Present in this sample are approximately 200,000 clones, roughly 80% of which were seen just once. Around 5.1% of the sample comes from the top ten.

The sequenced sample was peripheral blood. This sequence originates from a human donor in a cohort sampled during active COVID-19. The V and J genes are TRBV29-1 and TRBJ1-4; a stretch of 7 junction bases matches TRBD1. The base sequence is TGCAGCGTCCGGGACAGCCCTAATGAAAAACTGTTTTTT. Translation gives CSVRDSPNEKLFF. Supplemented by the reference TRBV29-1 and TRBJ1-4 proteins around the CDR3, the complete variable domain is SAVISQKPSRDICQRGTSLTIQCQVDSQVTMMFWYRQQPGQSLTLIATANQGSEATYESGFVIDKFPISRPNLTFSTLTVSNMSPEDSSIYLCSVRDSPNEKLFFGSGTQLSVL.